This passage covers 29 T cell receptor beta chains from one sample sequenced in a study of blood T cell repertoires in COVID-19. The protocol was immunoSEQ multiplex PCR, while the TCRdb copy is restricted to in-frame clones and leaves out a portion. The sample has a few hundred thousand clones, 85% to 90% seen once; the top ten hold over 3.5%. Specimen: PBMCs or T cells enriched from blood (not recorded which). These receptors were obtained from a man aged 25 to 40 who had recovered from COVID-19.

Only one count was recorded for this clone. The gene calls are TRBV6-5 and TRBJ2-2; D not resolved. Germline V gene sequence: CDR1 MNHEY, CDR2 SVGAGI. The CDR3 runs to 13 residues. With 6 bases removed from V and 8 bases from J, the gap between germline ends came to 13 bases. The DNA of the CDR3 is TGTGCCAGCAGGCTAGATTCCGTAGGGGAGCTGTTTTTT. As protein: CASRLDSVGELFF.

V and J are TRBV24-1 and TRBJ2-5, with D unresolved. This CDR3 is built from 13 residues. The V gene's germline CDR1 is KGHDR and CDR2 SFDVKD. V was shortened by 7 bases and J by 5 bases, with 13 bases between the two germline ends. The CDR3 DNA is TGTGCCACCAGGGATACTGCTTGGGAGACCCAGTACTTC. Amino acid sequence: CATRDTAWETQYF.

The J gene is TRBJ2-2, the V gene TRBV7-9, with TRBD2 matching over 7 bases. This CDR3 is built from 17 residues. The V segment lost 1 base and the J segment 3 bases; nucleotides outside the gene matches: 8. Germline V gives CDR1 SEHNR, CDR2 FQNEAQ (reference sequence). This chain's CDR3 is CASSLVGGGPDTGELFF. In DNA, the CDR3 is TGTGCCAGCAGCTTAGTTGGGGGAGGGCCGGACACCGGGGAGCTGTTTTTT.

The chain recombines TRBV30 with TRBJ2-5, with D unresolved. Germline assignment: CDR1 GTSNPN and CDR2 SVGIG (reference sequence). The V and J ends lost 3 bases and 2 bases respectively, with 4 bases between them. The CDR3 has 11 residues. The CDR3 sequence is CAWSRQETQYF. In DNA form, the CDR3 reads TGTGCCTGGAGCCGTCAAGAGACCCAGTACTTC. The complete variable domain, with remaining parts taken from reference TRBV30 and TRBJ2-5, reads SQTIHQWPATLVQPVGSPLSLECTVEGTSNPNLYWYRQAAGRGLQLLFYSVGIGQISSEVPQNLSASRPQDRQFILSSKKLLLSDSGFYLCAWSRQETQYFGPGTRLLVL.

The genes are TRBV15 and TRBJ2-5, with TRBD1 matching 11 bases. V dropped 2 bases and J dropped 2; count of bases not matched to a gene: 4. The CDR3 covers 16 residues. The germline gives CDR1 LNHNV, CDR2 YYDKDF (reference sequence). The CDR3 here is CATSRYRDRGQETQYF. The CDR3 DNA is TGTGCCACCAGCAGATACCGGGACAGGGGGCAAGAGACCCAGTACTTC.

CDR3 nucleotide sequence: TGTGTCAGAAGCTTAGGAGACGCGGTTGCAACTAATGAAAAACTGTTTTTT. Protein: CVRSLGDAVATNEKLFF. The J gene is TRBJ1-4, the V gene TRBV7-5. TRBV7-5 is termed a pseudogene. The CDR3 extends over 17 amino acids.

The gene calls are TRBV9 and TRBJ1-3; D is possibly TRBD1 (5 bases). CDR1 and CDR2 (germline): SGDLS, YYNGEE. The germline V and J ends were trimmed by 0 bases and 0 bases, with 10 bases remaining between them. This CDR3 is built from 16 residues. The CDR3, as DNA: TGTGCCAGCAGCGTAGAAACAGGACGCTCTGGAAACACCATATATTTT. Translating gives CASSVETGRSGNTIYF.

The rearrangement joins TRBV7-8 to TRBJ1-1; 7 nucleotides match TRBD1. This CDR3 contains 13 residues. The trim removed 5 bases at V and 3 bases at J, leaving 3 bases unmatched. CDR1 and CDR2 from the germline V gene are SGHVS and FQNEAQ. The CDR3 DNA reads TGTGCCAGCAGCGTTGGGACAGACACTGAAGCTTTCTTT. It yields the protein CASSVGTDTEAFF.

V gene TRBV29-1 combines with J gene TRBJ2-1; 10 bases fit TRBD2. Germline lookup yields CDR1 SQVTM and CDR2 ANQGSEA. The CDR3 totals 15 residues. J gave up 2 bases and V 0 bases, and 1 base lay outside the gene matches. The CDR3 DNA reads TGCAGCGTTGAAGAAGCGGGAGGGCCCTACAATGAGCAGTTCTTC. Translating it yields CSVEEAGGPYNEQFF.

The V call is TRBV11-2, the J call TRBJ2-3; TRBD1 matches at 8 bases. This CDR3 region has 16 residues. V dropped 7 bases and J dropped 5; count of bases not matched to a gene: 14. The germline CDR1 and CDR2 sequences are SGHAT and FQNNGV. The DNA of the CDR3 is TGTGCCAGCACCTTTAGAAGGGGAGGACAGGGAGATACGCAGTATTTT. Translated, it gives CASTFRRGGQGDTQYF.

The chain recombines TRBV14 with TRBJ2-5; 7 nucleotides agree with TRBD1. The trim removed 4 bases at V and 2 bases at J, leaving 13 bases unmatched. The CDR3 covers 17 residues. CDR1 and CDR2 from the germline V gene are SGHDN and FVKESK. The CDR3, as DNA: TGTGCCAGCAGCCCCCTCAAACCGACAGGGAGACAAGAGACCCAGTACTTC. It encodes CASSPLKPTGRQETQYF.

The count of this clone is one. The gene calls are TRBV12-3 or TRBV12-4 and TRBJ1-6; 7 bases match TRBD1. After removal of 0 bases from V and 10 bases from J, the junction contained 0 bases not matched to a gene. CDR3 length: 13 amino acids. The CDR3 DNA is TGTGCCAGCAGTTTAGCAGGGGGCTCACCCCTCCACTTT. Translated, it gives CASSLAGGSPLHF.

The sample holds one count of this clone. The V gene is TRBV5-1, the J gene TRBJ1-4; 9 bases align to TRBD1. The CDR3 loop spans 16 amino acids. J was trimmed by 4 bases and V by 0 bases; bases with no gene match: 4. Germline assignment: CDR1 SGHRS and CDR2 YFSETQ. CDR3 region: CASSLGTGQGNEKLFF. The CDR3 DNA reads TGCGCCAGCAGCTTGGGTACGGGACAGGGTAATGAAAAACTGTTTTTT. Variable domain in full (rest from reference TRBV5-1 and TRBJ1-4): KAGVTQTPRYLIKTRGQQVTLSCSPISGHRSVSWYQQTPGQGLQFLFEYFSETQRNKGNFPGRFSGRQFSNSRSEMNVSTLELGDSALYLCASSLGTGQGNEKLFFGSGTQLSVL.

The CDR3: CASSQGGQGAFQPQHF. The CDR3 DNA sequence: TGCGCCAGCAGCCAAGGGGGACAGGGGGCCTTTCAGCCCCAGCATTTT. This chain links TRBV4-1 with TRBJ1-5; TRBD1 agrees at 12 bases. Per germline, CDR1 MGHRA and CDR2 YSYEKL. V lost 1 base to trimming and J lost 6 bases; unmatched junction nucleotides: 4. This CDR3 comprises 16 residues.

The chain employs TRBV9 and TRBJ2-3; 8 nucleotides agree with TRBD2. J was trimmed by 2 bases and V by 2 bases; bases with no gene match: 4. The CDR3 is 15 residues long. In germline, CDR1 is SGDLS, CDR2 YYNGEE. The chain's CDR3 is CASSVGLADTDTQYF. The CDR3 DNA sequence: TGTGCCAGCAGCGTCGGACTAGCAGACACAGATACGCAGTATTTT.

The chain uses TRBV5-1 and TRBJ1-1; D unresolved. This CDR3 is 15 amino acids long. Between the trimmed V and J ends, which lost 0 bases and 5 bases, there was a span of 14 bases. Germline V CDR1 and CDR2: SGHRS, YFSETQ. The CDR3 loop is CASSLGPSGETEAFF. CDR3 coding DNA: TGCGCCAGCAGCTTGGGACCCTCGGGAGAAACTGAAGCTTTCTTT.

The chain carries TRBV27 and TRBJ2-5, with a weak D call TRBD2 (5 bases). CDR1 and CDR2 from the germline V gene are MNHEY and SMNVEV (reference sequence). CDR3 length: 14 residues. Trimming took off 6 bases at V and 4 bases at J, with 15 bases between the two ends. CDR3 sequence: CASSRDYHGETQYF. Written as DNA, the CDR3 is TGTGCCAGCAGCCGCGACTACCACGGAGAGACCCAGTACTTC.

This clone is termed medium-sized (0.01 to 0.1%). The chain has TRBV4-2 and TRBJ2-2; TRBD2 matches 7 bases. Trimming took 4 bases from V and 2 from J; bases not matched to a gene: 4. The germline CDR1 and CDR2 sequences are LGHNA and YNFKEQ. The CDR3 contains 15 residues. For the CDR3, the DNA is TGTGCCAGCAGCCCGCTAGCGGATAACACCGGGGAGCTGTTTTTT. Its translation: CASSPLADNTGELFF.

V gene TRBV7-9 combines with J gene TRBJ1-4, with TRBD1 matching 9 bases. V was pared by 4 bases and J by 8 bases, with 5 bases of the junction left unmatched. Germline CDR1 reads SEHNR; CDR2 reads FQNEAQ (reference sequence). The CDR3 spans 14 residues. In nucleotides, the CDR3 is TGTGCCAGCAGCTCACAGGGGGCGAACGAAAAACTGTTTTTT. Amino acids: CASSSQGANEKLFF.

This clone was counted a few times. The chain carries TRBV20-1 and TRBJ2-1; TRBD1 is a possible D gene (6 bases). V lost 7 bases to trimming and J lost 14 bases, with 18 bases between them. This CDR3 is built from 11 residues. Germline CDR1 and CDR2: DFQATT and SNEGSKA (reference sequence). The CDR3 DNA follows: TGCAGTGGAAAGTACGGGTCAGGGGAGTTCTTC. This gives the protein CSGKYGSGEFF.

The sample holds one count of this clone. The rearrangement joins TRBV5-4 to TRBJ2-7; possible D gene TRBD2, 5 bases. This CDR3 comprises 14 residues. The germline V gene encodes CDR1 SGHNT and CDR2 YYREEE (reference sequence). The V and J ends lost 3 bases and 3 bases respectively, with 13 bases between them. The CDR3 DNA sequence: TGTGCCAGCAGCTGGAACTCCGGGAACTACGAGCAGTACTTC. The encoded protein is CASSWNSGNYEQYF. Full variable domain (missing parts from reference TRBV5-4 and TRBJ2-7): ETGVTQSPTHLIKTRGQQVTLRCSSQSGHNTVSWYQQALGQGPQFIFQYYREEENGRGNFPPRFSGLQFPNYSSELNVNALELDDSALYLCASSWNSGNYEQYFGPGTRLTVT.

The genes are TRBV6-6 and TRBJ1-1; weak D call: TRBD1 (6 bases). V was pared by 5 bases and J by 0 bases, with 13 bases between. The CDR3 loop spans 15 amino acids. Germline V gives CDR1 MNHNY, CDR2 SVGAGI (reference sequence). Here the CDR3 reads CASSTRQDMNTEAFF. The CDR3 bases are TGTGCCAGCAGTACCCGACAGGATATGAACACTGAAGCTTTCTTT.

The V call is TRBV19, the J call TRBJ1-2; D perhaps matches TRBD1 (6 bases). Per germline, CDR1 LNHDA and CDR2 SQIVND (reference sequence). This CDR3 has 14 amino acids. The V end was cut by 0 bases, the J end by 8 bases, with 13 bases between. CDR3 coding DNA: TGTGCCAGTAGTATAGATGGACAGCCGAGAGGCTACACCTTC. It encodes CASSIDGQPRGYTF.

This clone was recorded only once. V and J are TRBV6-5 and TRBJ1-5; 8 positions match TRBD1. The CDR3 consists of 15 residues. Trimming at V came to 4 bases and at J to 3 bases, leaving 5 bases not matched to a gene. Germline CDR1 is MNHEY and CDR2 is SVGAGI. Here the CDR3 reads CASSSWTGNNQPQHF. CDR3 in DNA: TGTGCCAGCAGTTCATGGACAGGGAACAATCAGCCCCAGCATTTT.

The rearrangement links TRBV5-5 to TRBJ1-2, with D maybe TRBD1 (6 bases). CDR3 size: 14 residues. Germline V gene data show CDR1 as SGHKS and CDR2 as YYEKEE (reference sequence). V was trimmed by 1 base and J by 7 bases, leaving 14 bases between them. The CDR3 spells CASSLSQGTGGYTF. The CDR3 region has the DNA TGTGCCAGCAGCTTGTCGCAGGGGACGGGTGGCTACACCTTC.

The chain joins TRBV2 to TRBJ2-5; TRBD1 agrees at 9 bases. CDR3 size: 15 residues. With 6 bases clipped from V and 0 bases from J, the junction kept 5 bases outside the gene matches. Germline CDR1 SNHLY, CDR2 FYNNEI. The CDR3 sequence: CASRLQGAYQETQYF. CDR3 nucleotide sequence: TGTGCCAGCAGACTACAGGGGGCCTACCAAGAGACCCAGTACTTC.

The CDR3 sequence: CASSFPSGGSLRELFF. For the CDR3, the DNA is TGTGCCAGCAGCTTCCCTAGCGGGGGGAGCCTCCGGGAGCTGTTTTTT. The chain is built from TRBV5-5 and TRBJ2-2; 11 bases are a match to TRBD2. V lost 2 bases and J lost 9; bases outside the gene matches: 9. The length of the CDR3 is 16 residues. Per the germline V gene, CDR1 is SGHKS and CDR2 is YYEKEE (reference sequence).

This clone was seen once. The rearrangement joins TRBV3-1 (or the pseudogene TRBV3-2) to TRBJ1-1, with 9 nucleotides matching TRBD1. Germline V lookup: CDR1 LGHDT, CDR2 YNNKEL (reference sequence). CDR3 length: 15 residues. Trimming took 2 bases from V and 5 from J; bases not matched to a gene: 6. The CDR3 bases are TGTGCCAGCAGCCAACCGGGACAGGGAAGAACTGAAGCTTTCTTT. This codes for CASSQPGQGRTEAFF.

The CDR3 nucleotides are TGTGCCTGGAGGGGGGACAGGGGGAATGAAAAACTGTTTTTT. Translation: CAWRGDRGNEKLFF. The chain has TRBV30 and TRBJ1-4, with 11 bases lining up with TRBD1. V trimming: 3 bases; J trimming: 5 bases; junction bases outside the gene matches: 2. Germline-derived CDR1 and CDR2 are GTSNPN and SVGIG (reference sequence). The CDR3 is 14 amino acids.